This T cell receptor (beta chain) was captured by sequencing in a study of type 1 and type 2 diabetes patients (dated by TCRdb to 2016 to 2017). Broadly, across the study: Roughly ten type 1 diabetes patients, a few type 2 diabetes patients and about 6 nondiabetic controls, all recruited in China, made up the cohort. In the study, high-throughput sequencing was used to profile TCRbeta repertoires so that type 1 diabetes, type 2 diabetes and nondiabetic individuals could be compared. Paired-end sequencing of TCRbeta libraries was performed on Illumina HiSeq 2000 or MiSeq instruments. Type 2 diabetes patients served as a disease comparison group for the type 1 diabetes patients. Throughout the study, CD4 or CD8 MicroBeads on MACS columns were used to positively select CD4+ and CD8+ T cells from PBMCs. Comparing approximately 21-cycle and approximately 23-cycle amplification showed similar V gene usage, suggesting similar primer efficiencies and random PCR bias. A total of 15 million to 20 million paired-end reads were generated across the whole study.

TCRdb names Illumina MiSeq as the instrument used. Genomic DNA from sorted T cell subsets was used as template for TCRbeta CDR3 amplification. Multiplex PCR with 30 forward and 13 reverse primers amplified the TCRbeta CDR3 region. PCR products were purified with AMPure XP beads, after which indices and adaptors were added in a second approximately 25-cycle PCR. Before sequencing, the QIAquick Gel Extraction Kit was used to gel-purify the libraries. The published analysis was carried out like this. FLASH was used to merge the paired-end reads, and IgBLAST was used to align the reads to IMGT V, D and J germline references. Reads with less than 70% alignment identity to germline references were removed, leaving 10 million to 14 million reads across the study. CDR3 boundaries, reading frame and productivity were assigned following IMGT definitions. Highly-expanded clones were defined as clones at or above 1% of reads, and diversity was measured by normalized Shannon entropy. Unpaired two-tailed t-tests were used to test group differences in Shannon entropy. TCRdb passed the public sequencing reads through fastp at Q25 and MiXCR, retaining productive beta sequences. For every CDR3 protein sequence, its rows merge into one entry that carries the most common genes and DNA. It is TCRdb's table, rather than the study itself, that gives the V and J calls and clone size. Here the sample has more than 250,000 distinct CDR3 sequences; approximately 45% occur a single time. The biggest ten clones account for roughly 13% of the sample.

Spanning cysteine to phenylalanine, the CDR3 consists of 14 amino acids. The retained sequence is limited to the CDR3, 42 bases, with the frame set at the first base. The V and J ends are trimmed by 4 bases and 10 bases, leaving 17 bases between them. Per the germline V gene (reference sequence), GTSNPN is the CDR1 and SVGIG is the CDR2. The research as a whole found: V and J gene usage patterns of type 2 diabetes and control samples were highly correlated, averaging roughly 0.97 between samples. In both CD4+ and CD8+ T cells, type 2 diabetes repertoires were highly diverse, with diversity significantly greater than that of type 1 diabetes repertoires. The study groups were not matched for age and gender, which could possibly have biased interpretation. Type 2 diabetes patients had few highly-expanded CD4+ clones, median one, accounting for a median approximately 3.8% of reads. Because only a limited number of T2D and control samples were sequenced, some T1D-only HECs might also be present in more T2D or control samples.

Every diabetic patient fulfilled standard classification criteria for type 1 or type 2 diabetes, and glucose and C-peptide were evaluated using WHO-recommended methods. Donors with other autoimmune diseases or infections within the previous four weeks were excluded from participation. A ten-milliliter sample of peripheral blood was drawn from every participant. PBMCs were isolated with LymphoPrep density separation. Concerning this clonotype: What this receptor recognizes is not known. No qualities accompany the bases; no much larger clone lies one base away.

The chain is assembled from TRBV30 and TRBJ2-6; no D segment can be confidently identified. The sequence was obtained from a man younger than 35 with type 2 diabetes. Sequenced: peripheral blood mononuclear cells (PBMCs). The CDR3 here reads CAWTLDRPVNVLTF. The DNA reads TGTGCCTGGACGCTGGACCGCCCGGTAAACGTCCTGACTTTC.